This TCR beta chain was recorded in a study of CD8 T cells in Susac syndrome. The study's findings and limits: As the study acknowledged, the number of individuals in its TCR sequencing and HLA analysis was relatively small.

Reverse transcription of roughly 0.45 to 1 ug RNA was performed with random hexamers. It was immunoSEQ multiplex PCR that amplified TCR beta CDR3 across 54 Vbeta and 13 Jbeta. TCRdb passed the immunoSEQ multiplex PCR reads through MiXCR, listing each CDR3 protein once. The sample holds about 120,000 distinct CDR3 sequences, nearly 95% seen once. V lost 2 bases, J lost 1 base, and 7 bases stayed unmatched. In germline, CDR1 is LGHNA, CDR2 YNFKEQ. The CDR3 loop spans 16 amino acids. A word on this clonotype: Its antigen remains unidentified.

Healthy donors constituted the control group, matched for age and sex. The clonotype was recovered from a human donor in good health. Sequencing used CD4+ T cells from PBMCs. The genes are TRBV4-2 and TRBJ1-2; 7 nucleotides align to TRBD1. DNA for the CDR3: TGTGCCAGCAGCCAACCGACAGGGAGCGGTAACTATGGCTACACCTTC. As protein: CASSQPTGSGNYGYTF.